This T cell receptor beta chain was retrieved from a study of blood T cell repertoires in COVID-19. The CDR3 is made up of 13 amino acids. Germline CDR1 SQVTM, CDR2 ANQGSEA. The V end was cut by 1 base, the J end by 5 bases, with 9 bases between. This clone was detected a few times. Profiling relied on immunoSEQ multiplex PCR, and the TCRdb table lists in-frame clones only, not all of them. The sample has some 130,000 clones, around 89% seen once. This chain uses TRBV29-1 with TRBJ1-5, with D uncertain. The material sequenced was peripheral blood. This TCR derives from a man aged 55 to 70 with active or convalescent COVID-19. CDR3 bases: TGCAGCGTTGAAGTCTCCCTTGATCAGCCCCAGCATTTT. Its protein is CSVEVSLDQPQHF.